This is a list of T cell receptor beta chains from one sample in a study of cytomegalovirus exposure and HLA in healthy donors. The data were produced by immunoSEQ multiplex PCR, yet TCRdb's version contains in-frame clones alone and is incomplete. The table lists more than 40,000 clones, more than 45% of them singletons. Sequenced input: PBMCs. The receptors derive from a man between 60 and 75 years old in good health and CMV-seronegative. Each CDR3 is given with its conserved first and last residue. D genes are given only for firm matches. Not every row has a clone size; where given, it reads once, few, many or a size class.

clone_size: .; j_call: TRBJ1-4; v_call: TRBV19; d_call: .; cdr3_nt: TGTGCCAGTAGTACAGACGGCGGGTTTAAACTGTTTTTT; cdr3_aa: CASSTDGGFKLFF
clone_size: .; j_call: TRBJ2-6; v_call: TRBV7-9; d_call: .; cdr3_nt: TGTGCCAGCAGCTTAGGGGATGGCGGGATACGCTCTGGGGCCAACGTCCTGACTTTC; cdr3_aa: CASSLGDGGIRSGANVLTF
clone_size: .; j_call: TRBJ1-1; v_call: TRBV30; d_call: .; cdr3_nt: TGTGCCTCCGAGCGAGCTTTCTTT; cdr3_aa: CASERAFF
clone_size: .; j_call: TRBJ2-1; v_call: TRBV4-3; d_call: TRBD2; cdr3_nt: TGCGCCAGCAGCCAATCCGCTAGCGGGAGTCAGAGTTACTACAATGAGCAGTTCTTC; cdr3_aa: CASSQSASGSQSYYNEQFF
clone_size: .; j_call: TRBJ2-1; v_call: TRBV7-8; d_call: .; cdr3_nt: TGTGCCAGCAGCCCGAGGACTAACCTCCGTGAGCAGTTCTTC; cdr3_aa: CASSPRTNLREQFF
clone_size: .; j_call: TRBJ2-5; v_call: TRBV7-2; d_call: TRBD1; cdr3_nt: TGTGCCAGCAGCACCCAGACAGGGCTGTACCAAGAGACCCAGTACTTC; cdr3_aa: CASSTQTGLYQETQYF
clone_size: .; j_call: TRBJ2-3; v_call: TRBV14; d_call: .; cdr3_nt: TGTGCCAGCAGCCAAGATCGGTTGAGGGGCACAGATACGCAGTATTTT; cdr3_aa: CASSQDRLRGTDTQYF
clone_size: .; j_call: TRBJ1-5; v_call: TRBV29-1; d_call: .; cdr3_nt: TGCAGCGTTGGGGGACTAAATCCCGATCAGCCCCAGCATTTT; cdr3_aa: CSVGGLNPDQPQHF
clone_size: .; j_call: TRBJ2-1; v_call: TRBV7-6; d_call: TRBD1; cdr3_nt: TGTGCCAGCAGCTTAGTGGCGACAGGGGGCAATGAGCAGTTCTTC; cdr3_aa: CASSLVATGGNEQFF
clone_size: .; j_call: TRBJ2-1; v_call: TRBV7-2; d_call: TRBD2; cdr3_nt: TGTGCCAGCAGCCCCAGCGGGGGGCGACCTGAGCAGTTCTTC; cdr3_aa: CASSPSGGRPEQFF
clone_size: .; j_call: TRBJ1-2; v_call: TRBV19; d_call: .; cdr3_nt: TGTGCCAGTAGTATCCTTTCAGGGGCTAACTATGGCTACACCTTC; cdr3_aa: CASSILSGANYGYTF
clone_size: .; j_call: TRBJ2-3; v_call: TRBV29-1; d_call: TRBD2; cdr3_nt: TGCAGCGTTTGGAGCGGGAGGTCAGATACGCAGTATTTT; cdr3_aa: CSVWSGRSDTQYF
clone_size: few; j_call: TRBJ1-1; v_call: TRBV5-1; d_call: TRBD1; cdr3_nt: TGCGCCAGCAGCTTGTACCGGGACAGGGTAGGGACTGAAGCTTTCTTT; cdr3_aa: CASSLYRDRVGTEAFF
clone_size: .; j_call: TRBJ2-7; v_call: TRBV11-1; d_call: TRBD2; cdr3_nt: TGTGCCAGCAGCCAAACTAGCGGGAGGGCTTCATTC; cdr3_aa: CASSQTSGRASF
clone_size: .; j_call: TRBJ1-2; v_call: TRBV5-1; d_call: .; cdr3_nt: TGCGCCAGCAGCTTGTCTTCTCAGGACTATGGCTACACCTTC; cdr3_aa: CASSLSSQDYGYTF